Given below is one T cell receptor (beta chain) in context. Antigen: not known. This CDR3 has 12 amino acids. Looked up from germline, CDR1 is SQVTM and CDR2 is ANQGSEA. The V gene end was trimmed by 5 bases and the J gene end by 5 bases; junction bases not matched to a gene: 3. The data belong to a study of T-cell memory formation after mild COVID-19. Study information: TCR clusters were mostly confined to one donor each. Study-wide findings and caveats: Within pre-infection memory, some responding clones were found, suggesting cross-reactive memory joined.

A single record per CDR3 protein comes from TCRdb applying MiXCR to the 5' RACE reads. The sample contains about 250,000 distinct CDR3 sequences, roughly 18% of which appear only once. The sample was PBMCs or a T cell subset sorted from them (not recorded which). The receptor was isolated from a man aged 18 to 30 who had mild COVID-19 (a few samples of this study predate the infection). Cell type and time point are not known. The gene calls are TRBV29-1 and TRBJ2-3, with 8 bases identical to TRBD1. CDR3 amino acids: CSVRTGGDTQYF. DNA for the CDR3: TGCAGCGTTAGAACAGGGGGAGATACGCAGTATTTT.